This T cell receptor (beta chain) was documented in a study of blood T cell repertoires in COVID-19. Whole-study context: T cells, B-cell-depleted T cells, or PBMCs provided the cDNA or gDNA that served as material.

Participants came from under 30 US areas, aged about 18 to 100 years. In assigning cohorts, the study relied on participant-reported clinical history. In the original processing: It was from reference gene primer amplification that nucleated cell counts were estimated. Repertoires were generated with immunoSEQ multiplex PCR, while TCRdb's copy carries only in-frame clones and drops some. V, J and clone size were drawn from that table, and D and trimming were deduced from the DNA. This table holds over 350,000 clones, roughly 90% found once. This receptor was taken from a woman aged 25 to 39 with acute COVID-19. Sequencing was performed on PBMCs or T cells enriched from blood (not recorded which).

The CDR3 DNA is TGTGCCAGCAGCTTTTTTCAGGGGGCTGGGTCACCCCTCCACTTT. The encoded protein is CASSFFQGAGSPLHF. This chain uses TRBV7-2 with TRBJ1-6; 8 positions agree with TRBD1. The CDR3 extends over 15 amino acids. Germline V gene lookup returns CDR1 SGHTA and CDR2 FQGNSA. Trimming cost V 3 bases and J 10 bases; bases outside gene matches: 8.